This record concerns one TCR beta chain sequence. Sequencing used cDNA as its template, made by extracting RNA and reverse transcribing it. Repertoires were generated with immunoSEQ multiplex PCR, while TCRdb's copy carries only in-frame clones and drops some. The sample contains hundreds of thousands of clones, approximately 61% of which appear only once. The CDR3 spans 13 residues. V was trimmed by 4 bases and J by 5 bases, leaving 15 bases between them. Germline CDR1 is GTSNPN and CDR2 is SVGIG (reference sequence). This sample is drawn from a study of CD8+ T cells in alopecia areata. Sorting from PBMCs produced CD4+ and CD8+ T cells.

Sequencing was performed on CD4+ T cells sorted from blood, taken at week 0. The chain is built from TRBV30 and TRBJ2-7; D not resolved. The receptor's source is a human donor with alopecia areata. The CDR3 is CAWIPVGSDEQYF. CDR3 DNA sequence: TGTGCCTGGATTCCCGTGGGGTCGGACGAGCAGTACTTC.